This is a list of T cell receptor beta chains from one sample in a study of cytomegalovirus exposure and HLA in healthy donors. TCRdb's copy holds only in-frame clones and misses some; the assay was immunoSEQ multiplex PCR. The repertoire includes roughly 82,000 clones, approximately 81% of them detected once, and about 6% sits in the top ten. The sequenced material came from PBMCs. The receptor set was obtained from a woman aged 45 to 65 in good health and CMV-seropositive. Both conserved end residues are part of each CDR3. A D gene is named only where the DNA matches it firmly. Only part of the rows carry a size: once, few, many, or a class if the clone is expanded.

CDR3nt: TGTGCCAGCAGCTTGGGAATTCAGGGGTCCTACACCGGGGAGCTGTTTTTT
CDR3aa: CASSLGIQGSYTGELFF
d_gene: .
j_gene: TRBJ2-2
v_gene: TRBV11-2
abundance: .

CDR3nt: TGTGCCAGCAGCCGGGAGGGAGGGTTCTATGGCTACACCTTC
CDR3aa: CASSREGGFYGYTF
d_gene: .
j_gene: TRBJ1-2
v_gene: TRBV5-5
abundance: .

CDR3nt: TGTGCCAGCAGCTTAGAATCCACACGGGGCACTGAAGCTTTCTTT
CDR3aa: CASSLESTRGTEAFF
d_gene: .
j_gene: TRBJ1-1
v_gene: TRBV11-2
abundance: once

CDR3nt: TGTGCCAGCAGGTCGGGACTAGCGGGAGTAGACGAGCAGTACTTC
CDR3aa: CASRSGLAGVDEQYF
d_gene: TRBD2
j_gene: TRBJ2-7
v_gene: TRBV2
abundance: .

CDR3nt: TGTGCCAGCAGTGTCCTGACTAGCGGGGACGAGCAGTACTTC
CDR3aa: CASSVLTSGDEQYF
d_gene: TRBD2
j_gene: TRBJ2-7
v_gene: TRBV6-6
abundance: .

CDR3nt: TGTGCCAGCAGTGGGCAGCAAAATCAGCCCCAGCATTTT
CDR3aa: CASSGQQNQPQHF
d_gene: .
j_gene: TRBJ1-5
v_gene: TRBV6-5
abundance: .

CDR3nt: TGTGCCAGCAGTACACTAGTTCTCCGGTACAATGAGCAGTTCTTC
CDR3aa: CASSTLVLRYNEQFF
d_gene: .
j_gene: TRBJ2-1
v_gene: TRBV28
abundance: .

CDR3nt: TGCAGCGTTGGAGGGAGAAAGGGCACGGCTAACTATGGCTACACCTTC
CDR3aa: CSVGGRKGTANYGYTF
d_gene: .
j_gene: TRBJ1-2
v_gene: TRBV29-1
abundance: .

CDR3nt: TGTGCCAGCAGCGAGGGGACTAGCGGGGGGCATGAGCAGTTCTTC
CDR3aa: CASSEGTSGGHEQFF
d_gene: TRBD2
j_gene: TRBJ2-1
v_gene: TRBV9
abundance: .

CDR3nt: TGTGCCAGCAGTTACCTTAACGAGCAGTACTTC
CDR3aa: CASSYLNEQYF
d_gene: .
j_gene: TRBJ2-7
v_gene: TRBV6-5
abundance: .

CDR3nt: TGTGCCAGTCGGGGGTGGAGGTCGGGTTACAATGAGCAGTTCTTC
CDR3aa: CASRGWRSGYNEQFF
d_gene: .
j_gene: TRBJ2-1
v_gene: TRBV19
abundance: few

CDR3nt: TGTGCCAGCAGCTCTCGCAGCGGTTACAATGAGCAGTTCTTC
CDR3aa: CASSSRSGYNEQFF
d_gene: .
j_gene: TRBJ2-1
v_gene: TRBV7-9
abundance: few

CDR3nt: TGTGCCAGCAGCGAGGGGGTTTATGAGCAGTACTTC
CDR3aa: CASSEGVYEQYF
d_gene: .
j_gene: TRBJ2-7
v_gene: TRBV21-1
abundance: .

CDR3nt: TGTGCCATCAGCGCGACAGACTACACTGAAGCTTTCTTT
CDR3aa: CAISATDYTEAFF
d_gene: .
j_gene: TRBJ1-1
v_gene: TRBV10-3
abundance: .

CDR3nt: TGTGCCAGCAGACGCACAGGGACCTACGAGCAGTACTTC
CDR3aa: CASRRTGTYEQYF
d_gene: .
j_gene: TRBJ2-7
v_gene: TRBV6-5
abundance: once

CDR3nt: TGTGCCAGCAGCTTGGTCGGGACTGAAGCTTTCTTT
CDR3aa: CASSLVGTEAFF
d_gene: .
j_gene: TRBJ1-1
v_gene: TRBV5-4
abundance: .

CDR3nt: TGCGCCAGCAGTTTAGGACAGGGACAGCCCCAGCATTTT
CDR3aa: CASSLGQGQPQHF
d_gene: TRBD1
j_gene: TRBJ1-5
v_gene: TRBV10-2
abundance: medium-sized

CDR3nt: TGCGCCAGCAGTGAGTACTGGACTAGCGGGTCCTACAATGAGCAGTTCTTC
CDR3aa: CASSEYWTSGSYNEQFF
d_gene: TRBD2
j_gene: TRBJ2-1
v_gene: TRBV10-2
abundance: .

CDR3nt: TGTGCCAGCTCCAGGAGGGGTGACACCGGGGAGCTGTTTTTT
CDR3aa: CASSRRGDTGELFF
d_gene: .
j_gene: TRBJ2-2
v_gene: TRBV18
abundance: once

CDR3nt: TGTGCCTGTCGGACAGGCTCAACTAATGAAAAACTGTTTTTT
CDR3aa: CACRTGSTNEKLFF
d_gene: TRBD1
j_gene: TRBJ1-4
v_gene: TRBV30
abundance: .

CDR3nt: TGTGCCAGCAGCTTACGGGTTGGGGCCAACGTCCTGACTTTC
CDR3aa: CASSLRVGANVLTF
d_gene: .
j_gene: TRBJ2-6
v_gene: TRBV7-8
abundance: once

CDR3nt: TGTGCTAGTGGGGCAGGGACAAACTATGGCTACACCTTC
CDR3aa: CASGAGTNYGYTF
d_gene: .
j_gene: TRBJ1-2
v_gene: TRBV12-5
abundance: .

CDR3nt: TGTGCCAGCAGCTTAGCGGGAGTTAAATCCTACGAGCAGTACTTC
CDR3aa: CASSLAGVKSYEQYF
d_gene: .
j_gene: TRBJ2-7
v_gene: TRBV11-1
abundance: .

CDR3nt: TGCGCCAGCAGCCCCCGGACTAGCGGGACCTACGAGCAGTACTTC
CDR3aa: CASSPRTSGTYEQYF
d_gene: TRBD2
j_gene: TRBJ2-7
v_gene: TRBV4-1
abundance: .

CDR3nt: TGCGCCAGCAGCCAGGGGCTGAATGGCTACACCTTC
CDR3aa: CASSQGLNGYTF
d_gene: .
j_gene: TRBJ1-2
v_gene: TRBV4-1
abundance: .

CDR3nt: TGTGCCAGCAGTTACACGGGAAGCTATGGCTACACCTTC
CDR3aa: CASSYTGSYGYTF
d_gene: .
j_gene: TRBJ1-2
v_gene: TRBV6-6
abundance: .

CDR3nt: TGTGCCAGCAGTGGGACAGGACCTTTGAACGCTGAAGCTTTCTTT
CDR3aa: CASSGTGPLNAEAFF
d_gene: TRBD1
j_gene: TRBJ1-1
v_gene: TRBV6-5
abundance: .

CDR3nt: TGTGCCAGCAGCTTAGGTCTTTCTTCCCAGTACTTC
CDR3aa: CASSLGLSSQYF
d_gene: .
j_gene: TRBJ2-5
v_gene: TRBV7-2
abundance: .

CDR3nt: TGTGCCAGCAGTTCGCGACTAGCGGGAGGAACAGATACGCAGTATTTT
CDR3aa: CASSSRLAGGTDTQYF
d_gene: TRBD2
j_gene: TRBJ2-3
v_gene: TRBV27
abundance: large

CDR3nt: TGTGCCAGCAGCCTATTTGCGGGAGTATCCTACAATGAGCAGTTCTTC
CDR3aa: CASSLFAGVSYNEQFF
d_gene: TRBD2
j_gene: TRBJ2-1
v_gene: TRBV7-2
abundance: .

CDR3nt: TGCGCCAGCAGCCCAGGGGTAGCGGGAGTGGTCTACAATGAGCAGTTCTTC
CDR3aa: CASSPGVAGVVYNEQFF
d_gene: TRBD2
j_gene: TRBJ2-1
v_gene: TRBV4-1
abundance: .

CDR3nt: TGTGCCAGCAGTCGTAGCGGGAGTGACTACGAGCAGTACTTC
CDR3aa: CASSRSGSDYEQYF
d_gene: TRBD2
j_gene: TRBJ2-7
v_gene: TRBV28
abundance: .

CDR3nt: TGTGCCAGTAGTATACTGGGCAGTAATCAGCCCCAGCATTTT
CDR3aa: CASSILGSNQPQHF
d_gene: .
j_gene: TRBJ1-5
v_gene: TRBV19
abundance: .

CDR3nt: TGTGCCAGCAGTAATCTCAATGAGCAGTTCTTC
CDR3aa: CASSNLNEQFF
d_gene: .
j_gene: TRBJ2-1
v_gene: TRBV7-2
abundance: .

CDR3nt: TGTGCCTGGTCCCCGCAAGGGACTAGATATTACAATGAGCAGTTCTTC
CDR3aa: CAWSPQGTRYYNEQFF
d_gene: TRBD2
j_gene: TRBJ2-1
v_gene: TRBV30
abundance: .

CDR3nt: TGCAGTGCTCGGACTTGGGATACGCAGTATTTT
CDR3aa: CSARTWDTQYF
d_gene: .
j_gene: TRBJ2-3
v_gene: TRBV20-1
abundance: .

CDR3nt: TGTGCCAGCAGCTTAAAGACCCCCCAGGGCCTAGGGGACACTGAAGCTTTCTTT
CDR3aa: CASSLKTPQGLGDTEAFF
d_gene: .
j_gene: TRBJ1-1
v_gene: TRBV11-2
abundance: .

CDR3nt: TGTGCCAGCAGTGTTGCGGGAGGCCTCACGGATGAGCAGTTCTTC
CDR3aa: CASSVAGGLTDEQFF
d_gene: TRBD2
j_gene: TRBJ2-1
v_gene: TRBV6-1
abundance: .

CDR3nt: TGCGCCAGCAGCGAAACTAGCGGGAGGGCCCTCGAGCAGTACTTC
CDR3aa: CASSETSGRALEQYF
d_gene: TRBD2
j_gene: TRBJ2-7
v_gene: TRBV5-1
abundance: .

CDR3nt: TGTGCCAGCAGATATTACACTGAAGCTTTCTTT
CDR3aa: CASRYYTEAFF
d_gene: .
j_gene: TRBJ1-1
v_gene: TRBV6-5
abundance: .

CDR3nt: TGTGTCAGCAGCGACCACAGGGAAATTGGCGAGCAGTACTTC
CDR3aa: CVSSDHREIGEQYF
d_gene: .
j_gene: TRBJ2-7
v_gene: TRBV11-2
abundance: .

CDR3nt: TGTGCCAGCAGCGTAGATAGCGGGAGAGCCGAGCAGTACTTC
CDR3aa: CASSVDSGRAEQYF
d_gene: TRBD2
j_gene: TRBJ2-7
v_gene: TRBV9
abundance: .

CDR3nt: TGTGCCAGCAGCGAGCCCGGGACAGGCGGTGAAAAACTGTTTTTT
CDR3aa: CASSEPGTGGEKLFF
d_gene: TRBD1
j_gene: TRBJ1-4
v_gene: TRBV9
abundance: .

CDR3nt: TGTGCCTGGAGGACAGGGAGAGATCAGCCCCAGCATTTT
CDR3aa: CAWRTGRDQPQHF
d_gene: TRBD1
j_gene: TRBJ1-5
v_gene: TRBV30
abundance: once

CDR3nt: TGTGCCAGCAGTCGAGACAGGTCTAGGTCCTATGGCTACACCTTC
CDR3aa: CASSRDRSRSYGYTF
d_gene: .
j_gene: TRBJ1-2
v_gene: TRBV2
abundance: .

CDR3nt: TGTGCCAGCAGCTCTAAAGGGTCCCGCGGGGAAAAACTGTTTTTT
CDR3aa: CASSSKGSRGEKLFF
d_gene: .
j_gene: TRBJ1-4
v_gene: TRBV7-2
abundance: .

CDR3nt: TGTGCCAGCAGACCACAGGCCTCATACGAGCAGTACTTC
CDR3aa: CASRPQASYEQYF
d_gene: .
j_gene: TRBJ2-7
v_gene: TRBV6-5
abundance: .

CDR3nt: TGTGCCAGCAGCCGCGGACTAGCGGGAGGGGCAAAAAACATTCAGTACTTC
CDR3aa: CASSRGLAGGAKNIQYF
d_gene: TRBD2
j_gene: TRBJ2-4
v_gene: TRBV28
abundance: .

CDR3nt: TGTGCCAGCAGTTTAACGGGGAACTACGAGCAGTACTTC
CDR3aa: CASSLTGNYEQYF
d_gene: .
j_gene: TRBJ2-7
v_gene: TRBV27
abundance: once

CDR3nt: TGTGCCAGCAGCTTGGGACTAGCGGGAATTGAGCAGTTCTTC
CDR3aa: CASSLGLAGIEQFF
d_gene: TRBD2
j_gene: TRBJ2-1
v_gene: TRBV11-3
abundance: .